Only a few counts were recorded for the clone carrying this TCR beta chain. Its antigen is undetermined. These data are taken from a study of vaccination and CD4 T cells after COVID-19. Broader study findings: Data came from relatively few convalescent patients and lacked early post-infection timepoints.

Stated time point: late sampling 161 to 241 days after vaccination in three convalescent patients. Treatment: roughly 11-day PBMC culture with coronavirus spike peptide pools or control peptides (ViraFEST assay). Positive PCR tests came between March and December 2020, ahead of the US Alpha, Beta and Delta variants. The CDR3 loop spans 16 amino acids. Per the germline V gene, CDR1 is KGHDR and CDR2 is SFDVKD. The V gene end was trimmed by 12 bases and the J gene end by 3 bases; junction bases not matched to a gene: 11. Cultured CD4+ T cell DNA underwent sequencing with the Oncomine TCR Beta short-read assay. The genomic DNA was obtained from cultured CD4+ T cells by extraction with the QIAamp micro DNA kit. MiXCR, applied by TCRdb to the PCR reads, yields one record per CDR3 protein. This sample carries about 22,000 distinct CDR3 sequences, more than 30% of them seen once, and the ten largest clones take roughly 29%.

The chain links TRBV24-1 to TRBJ2-5, with TRBD2 identical over 14 bases. This TCR was sampled from a human donor who had recovered from COVID-19. Sequencing used CD4+ T cells from blood, cultured in vitro, obtained about 7 months after SARS-CoV-2 vaccination. CDR3 sequence (DNA): TGTGCCGTCAAGGGACCGGGACTAGCGGGAGAAGAGACCCAGTACTTC. This codes for CAVKGPGLAGEETQYF.